The 12 T cell receptor beta chains reported below all come from one sample, sequenced in a study of monozygotic twins with inflammatory bowel disease. TCRdb derives one entry per CDR3 protein from the 5' RACE reads, leaving out DNA. This sample lists 200,000 to 250,000 distinct CDR3 sequences; its ten largest clones have 1.5% to 2%. Sequences were obtained from blood. These TCRs come from a human donor with ulcerative colitis or Crohn's disease, or a healthy co-twin of an affected twin (not recorded which).

The CDR3 protein is CASSLEGNGYTF. V gene TRBV5-1 combines with J gene TRBJ1-2; lacking DNA, the TRBD1 call made by TCRdb goes unchecked. Germline V gene lookup returns CDR1 SGHRS and CDR2 YFSETQ. The CDR3 runs to 12 residues.

This chain connects TRBV18 to TRBJ2-7. Germline assignment: CDR1 KGHSH and CDR2 LQKENI. The CDR3 loop spans 13 amino acids. Here the CDR3 reads CASSPPSTYEQYF. The full variable domain, its missing parts supplied by reference TRBV18 and TRBJ2-7, is NAGVMQNPRHLVRRRGQEARLRCSPMKGHSHVYWYRQLPEEGLKFMVYLQKENIIDESGMPKERFSAEFPKEGPSILRIQQVVRGDSAAYFCASSPPSTYEQYFGPGTRLTVT.

The V call is TRBV7-2, the J call TRBJ2-1; TCRdb designates TRBD2, a call that cannot be tested without DNA. The length of the CDR3 is 16 residues. Germline CDR1 reads SGHTA; CDR2 reads FQGNSA. CDR3 sequence reads: CASSLDSGISYNEQFF.

V usage is TRBV15 and J usage is TRBJ2-7; TCRdb proposes TRBD1, but this gene call is untestable without DNA. This CDR3 contains 15 residues. From germline, CDR1 is LNHNV and CDR2 YYDKDF (reference sequence). CDR3 sequence reads: CATSNRDRGVYEQYF.

The rearrangement uses TRBV7-9 and TRBJ1-1; TCRdb reports TRBD1, a call that lacks DNA to check it against. The CDR3 totals 15 residues. The V gene's germline CDR1 is SEHNR and CDR2 FQNEAQ (reference sequence). The CDR3 here is CASSLGGRQITEAFF.

V is TRBV29-1 and J is TRBJ1-1. The CDR3 consists of 13 residues. The germline CDR1 and CDR2 sequences are SQVTM and ANQGSEA. CDR3 amino acids: CGGDRLLNTEAFF.

The J gene is TRBJ2-7, the V gene TRBV7-2; TCRdb calls TRBD1, which cannot be checked without DNA. The CDR3 has 17 residues. The germline V gene encodes CDR1 SGHTA and CDR2 FQGNSA. Here the CDR3 reads CASSLLLAGGGPYEQYF. Drawing the rest from reference TRBV7-2 and TRBJ2-7, the complete variable domain is GAGVSQSPSNKVTEKGKDVELRCDPISGHTALYWYRQSLGQGLEFLIYFQGNSAPDKSGLPSDRFSAERTGGSVSTLTIQRTQQEDSAVYLCASSLLLAGGGPYEQYFGPGTRLTVT.

The CDR3 here is CASSQDYAGGQQPQHF. The V and J genes are TRBV4-2 and TRBJ1-5. The CDR3 is made up of 16 amino acids. Germline assignment: CDR1 LGHNA and CDR2 YNFKEQ.

The V gene is TRBV3-1, the J gene TRBJ1-6; the D call from TCRdb, TRBD1, cannot be confirmed without DNA. The CDR3 runs to 16 residues. The germline gives CDR1 LGHDT, CDR2 YNNKEL (reference sequence). The CDR3 protein is CASSQTYRGNYSPLHF.

The CDR3 protein is CASMYRGSNTGELFF. The V and J genes are TRBV5-1 and TRBJ2-2; there is no DNA to check the TCRdb D call of TRBD1. Germline CDR1 and CDR2: SGHRS and YFSETQ. The CDR3 sequence is 15 residues long.

This chain links TRBV6-1 with TRBJ1-4; TCRdb lists TRBD1, though no DNA is available to test this call. CDR3 length: 17 amino acids. The V gene's germline CDR1 is MNHNS and CDR2 SASEGT. The CDR3 loop reads CASSPGTGGQTNEKLFF.

The chain couples TRBV3-1 to TRBJ1-3. The CDR3 totals 16 residues. Germline CDR1 LGHDT, CDR2 YNNKEL (reference sequence). The CDR3 region is CASSQDSRASGNTIYF.